A selection of T cell receptor beta chains follows, all from one sample in a study of early T cells in non-severe SARS-CoV-2 infection. A single record per CDR3 protein comes from TCRdb applying MiXCR to the 5' RACE reads. The sample carries tens of thousands of distinct CDR3 sequences, approximately 5.2% recorded once. The sample consisted of whole blood. These receptors were collected from an adult who was a healthcare worker with PCR-confirmed SARS-CoV-2 infection or an uninfected control (not recorded which). CDR3s include the opening cysteine and the closing phenylalanine or tryptophan. A D gene is named only where the DNA matches it firmly. The size entry is marked missing in some rows and otherwise reads once, few, many or a size class.

clone_size,d_call,j_call,v_call,cdr3_aa,cdr3_nt
many,.,TRBJ2-1,TRBV5-1,CASSAGTPPTNEQFF,TGCGCCAGCAGTGCCGGGACCCCACCCACTAACGAGCAGTTCTTC
many,TRBD1,TRBJ2-1,TRBV4-3,CASSQDGQGRYNEQFF,TGCGCCAGCAGCCAAGACGGACAGGGAAGGTACAATGAGCAGTTCTTC
many,.,TRBJ2-7,TRBV11-2,CASSSRGLPYEQYF,TGTGCCAGCAGCTCGCGCGGGCTACCCTACGAGCAGTACTTC
many,TRBD2,TRBJ2-1,TRBV6-2/TRBV6-3,CASRSLAGGYEQFF,TGTGCCAGCAGGTCGCTAGCGGGAGGCTATGAGCAGTTCTTC
many,.,TRBJ2-7,TRBV9,CASSVGVAASGEQYF,TGTGCCAGCAGCGTCGGGGTTGCGGCCTCTGGGGAGCAGTACTTC
.,.,TRBJ2-3,TRBV28,CASSYMSPRYF,TGTGCCAGCAGTTATATGTCTCCGCGGTATTTT
.,.,TRBJ2-2,TRBV7-3,CASSFGGTATGELFF,TGTGCCAGCAGCTTCGGCGGGACGGCGACCGGGGAGCTGTTTTTT
many,.,TRBJ2-2,TRBV5-1,CASSLDGSNTGELFF,TGCGCCAGCAGCTTGGATGGGTCGAACACCGGGGAGCTGTTTTTT
.,TRBD1,TRBJ1-4,TRBV7-2,CASSPDRGNEKLFF,TGTGCCAGCAGCCCCGACAGGGGGAATGAAAAACTGTTTTTT
many,.,TRBJ2-7,TRBV21-1,CASRRGDYEQYF,TGTGCCAGCCGGCGGGGAGACTACGAGCAGTACTTC
many,.,TRBJ2-3,TRBV12-3/TRBV12-4,CASSPLNTQYF,TGTGCCAGCAGTCCACTTAACACGCAGTATTTT
.,.,TRBJ2-6,TRBV28,CASSLFATPGANVLTF,TGTGCCAGCAGTTTATTCGCCACCCCTGGGGCCAACGTCCTGACTTTC
.,.,TRBJ2-5,TRBV29-1,CSLRGLQETQYF,TGCAGCCTACGGGGTCTCCAAGAGACCCAGTACTTC
many,TRBD1,TRBJ1-1,TRBV6-6,CASSYGDRGAFF,TGTGCCAGCAGTTACGGGGACAGGGGAGCTTTCTTT
few,.,TRBJ2-7,TRBV6-5,CASSYLSGEQYF,TGTGCCAGCAGTTACTTAAGCGGCGAGCAGTACTTC
few,.,TRBJ2-3,TRBV12-5,CASGLQASTDTQYF,TGTGCTAGTGGTTTGCAGGCTAGCACAGATACGCAGTATTTT
.,.,TRBJ1-5,TRBV20-1,CSASWGTQPQHF,TGCAGTGCTAGTTGGGGAACCCAGCCCCAGCATTTT
many,TRBD2,TRBJ2-7,TRBV6-6,CASRASGSSFEQYF,TGTGCCAGCAGAGCCAGCGGGAGTTCGTTCGAGCAGTACTTC
few,TRBD1,TRBJ1-1,TRBV29-1,CSVGTGNTEAFF,TGCAGCGTCGGGACAGGGAACACTGAAGCTTTCTTT
many,.,TRBJ2-7,TRBV28,CASRIQKGMSEQYF,TGTGCCAGCAGGATTCAGAAAGGGATGAGCGAGCAGTACTTC
few,TRBD1,TRBJ1-1,TRBV20-1,CSAPSPGQGTLTAFF,TGCAGTGCACCCTCTCCGGGACAGGGAACCCTGACGGCTTTCTTT
many,.,TRBJ2-7,TRBV29-1,CSVGTHFGEQYF,TGCAGCGTAGGGACTCACTTCGGCGAGCAGTACTTC
many,.,TRBJ2-1,TRBV7-9,CASSLQRGEIDEQFF,TGTGCCAGCAGCTTACAACGAGGGGAGATCGATGAGCAGTTCTTC
.,.,TRBJ1-5,TRBV6-4,CASSEGRSGHF,TGTGCCAGCAGTGAAGGACGGAGTGGGCATTTT
few,.,TRBJ2-4,TRBV7-2,CASSSRARSAGDIQYF,TGTGCCAGCAGCTCCCGAGCTCGCTCAGCTGGAGACATTCAGTACTTC
.,TRBD1,TRBJ2-7,TRBV7-6,CASSRMTGSYEQYF,TGTGCCAGCAGCCGCATGACAGGGTCGTACGAGCAGTACTTC
many,.,TRBJ1-5,TRBV7-8,CASSLEWTDNQPQHF,TGTGCCAGCAGCTTAGAGTGGACAGACAATCAGCCCCAGCATTTT